The subject of this entry is one TCR beta chain. Its target antigen remains unknown. Qualities for individual bases were not recorded, and no much larger clone is one base off. The data were obtained in a study of T cell changes during pregnancy in multiple sclerosis (dated by TCRdb to about 2019). Regarding the research as a whole: Changes in the T cell repertoire over the course of pregnancy were examined in this study in women with multiple sclerosis.

Including cysteine and phenylalanine, the CDR3 has 19 amino acids. Just CDR3 DNA is preserved here, 57 bases in frame from base 1. Based on the germline V gene, the CDR1 and CDR2 sequences are ENHRY and SYGVKD. Germline trimming: 2 bases from V, 0 bases from J; junction bases outside gene matches: 7. Library prep was done by the immunoSEQ multiplex PCR assay. What TCRdb holds here is the immuneACCESS table cut down to in-frame rearrangements. Part of the clones is not present; checked against another copy, under half of the missing clones reflect an unresolved V gene, and the others are unexplained. The sample contains some 37,000 clones, 92% of them found a single time. Of the sample, under 0.45% is held by the ten largest clones.

This specimen was CD4+ T cells from peripheral blood mononuclear cells, taken after pregnancy. This receptor chain uses TRBV10-3 and TRBJ2-7, with 16 bases aligning to TRBD2. The receptor's source is a female donor in good health, enrolled as a control in a pregnancy study. In nucleotides, the sequence is TGTGCCATCAGTGAGATACCGGGACTAGCGGGGGGGAGCTCCTACGAGCAGTACTTC. The translation is CAISEIPGLAGGSSYEQYF.